This T cell receptor beta chain was identified during a study of cytomegalovirus exposure and HLA in healthy donors. The study's findings and limits: Sequencing artifact likely explains a cluster of highly shared sequence variants.

Primers included in the PCR were 60 Vbeta and 13 Jbeta primers. The protocol was immunoSEQ multiplex PCR, while the TCRdb copy is restricted to in-frame clones and leaves out a portion. The data contain approximately 170,000 clones, roughly 80% of them seen just once; the ten biggest clones take up roughly 1.5%. There are 15 residues in the CDR3. CDR1 and CDR2 from the germline V gene are SGHDT and YYEEEE. Germline trimming cut 0 bases from V and 6 bases from J; bases unmatched to any gene: 3. This clone appeared a single time. Its antigen remains unidentified. The source is a woman aged 18 to 35 in good health and CMV-seronegative. Material: PBMCs. The chain recombines TRBV5-6 with TRBJ1-6, with TRBD1 identical over 7 bases. In nucleotides, the CDR3 is TGTGCCAGCAGCTTGGTCGACAGGGCTAATTCACCCCTCCACTTT. This codes for CASSLVDRANSPLHF.